This is a list of T cell receptor beta chains from one sample in a study of T-cell reconstitution after alpha-beta-depleted transplantation in children. TCRdb fed the PCR reads into MiXCR, producing one record per CDR3 protein. Altogether about 200,000 distinct CDR3 sequences are present, 6.3% being singletons, with the ten largest covering about 4.4%. The specimen was PBMCs, collected before TCRalphabeta/CD19-depleted stem cell transplant. The receptor source for this set is a girl younger than two with combined immunodeficiency, due to receive a stem cell transplant. Each CDR3 is given with its conserved first and last residue. The D gene is left open where the match is weak. Size values are once, few and many counts, or a class for expanded clones, and some rows have none.

V,size,D,J,DNA,CDR3
TRBV7-8,many,TRBD1,TRBJ2-1,TGTGCCAGCAGCTCCGTTCCCGGGACAGGTTTGTACAATGAGCAGTTCTTC,CASSSVPGTGLYNEQFF
TRBV20-1,few,-,TRBJ1-5,TGCAGTGCTAGAAGGGGAGGCAGTAATCAGCCCCAGCATTTT,CSARRGGSNQPQHF
TRBV12-3/TRBV12-4,many,TRBD2,TRBJ2-1,TGTGCCACGGGGACTAGCGGGGGGCTCGATGAGCAGTTCTTC,CATGTSGGLDEQFF
TRBV29-1,many,-,TRBJ1-2,TGCAGCGTTGGGTTGGGAATTCCGGACTACACCTTC,CSVGLGIPDYTF
TRBV12-3/TRBV12-4,many,-,TRBJ2-1,TGTGCCAGCAGTTTTTCTCGGTCAGTGCTTTCAAGCTCCTACAATGAGCAGTTCTTC,CASSFSRSVLSSSYNEQFF
TRBV7-2,-,TRBD2,TRBJ2-1,TGTGCCAGCAGCGATCCAGGACTAGCGGGGGGGTTCGTCGAGCAGTTCTTC,CASSDPGLAGGFVEQFF
TRBV12-3/TRBV12-4,many,TRBD1,TRBJ1-1,TGTGCCAGCAGGACCGGGACAGGGGGCACTGAAGCTTTCTTT,CASRTGTGGTEAFF
TRBV11-1,-,-,TRBJ1-2,TGTGCCAGCGGACCCAGCTACTATGGCTACACCTTC,CASGPSYYGYTF
TRBV29-1,many,-,TRBJ2-1,TGCAGCGTTGGTGGGGGGGCATACAATGAGCAGTTCTTC,CSVGGGAYNEQFF
TRBV7-9,many,TRBD1,TRBJ2-3,TGTGCCAGCAGGTTTCACGAACCCGGGACAGCTTACGATACGCAGTATTTT,CASRFHEPGTAYDTQYF
TRBV20-1,many,-,TRBJ2-3,TGCAGTGCCAATGGTGGGGGGATAAGCACAGATACGCAGTATTTT,CSANGGGISTDTQYF
TRBV13,many,TRBD2,TRBJ2-5,TGTGCCAGCAGCTTAGCGGGGGGGCTTCAAGAGACCCAGTACTTC,CASSLAGGLQETQYF
TRBV20-1,many,TRBD1,TRBJ2-7,TGCAGTGCTAGAGACCCCCGGGACAGATCTCCCTACGAGCAGTACTTC,CSARDPRDRSPYEQYF
TRBV11-1,many,-,TRBJ2-7,TGTGCCAGCAGCTTGAGCAAGAGCTCCTACGAGCAGTACTTC,CASSLSKSSYEQYF
TRBV9,many,-,TRBJ2-1,TGTGCCAGCAGCGTACCAGGGGCCTCTTACAATGAGCAGTTCTTC,CASSVPGASYNEQFF